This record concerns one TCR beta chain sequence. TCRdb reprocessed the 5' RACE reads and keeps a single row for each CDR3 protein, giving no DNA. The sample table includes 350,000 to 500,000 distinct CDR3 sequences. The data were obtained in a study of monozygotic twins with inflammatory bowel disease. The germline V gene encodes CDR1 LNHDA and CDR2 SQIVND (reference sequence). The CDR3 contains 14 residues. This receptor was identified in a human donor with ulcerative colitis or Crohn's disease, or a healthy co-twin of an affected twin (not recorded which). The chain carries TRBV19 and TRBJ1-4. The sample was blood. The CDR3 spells CASRFQGGGEKLFF.